This entry features one TCR beta chain sequence. The antigen is not known. This record belongs to a study of T cell responses to AZD1222 COVID-19 vaccine. Study results and limitations: It was only after the peak T cell response that any repertoires were sampled. CD4 TCRs covered the whole spike, strongest at regions 160-218 and 743-854. Unmutated variant regions are reportedly targeted by nearly half of spike-specific TCRs.

Sequencing was performed with immunoSEQ multiplex PCR; in TCRdb, only in-frame clones are kept and a portion is missing. The sample contains approximately 110,000 clones, 85% to 90% of which appear only once. The germline V gene encodes CDR1 SGHDN and CDR2 FVKESK. Losses at the gene ends were 2 bases for V and 6 bases for J; bases not matched to a gene: 4. This CDR3 is 15 amino acids long. The starting material was peripheral blood, obtained on day 0 of AZD1222 vaccination. This rearrangement joins TRBV14 to TRBJ2-1; TRBD2 agrees at 10 bases. The TCR comes from an adult in good health. CDR3 protein: CASSQSSSGGNEQFF. The CDR3 DNA sequence: TGTGCCAGCAGCCAAAGCTCTAGCGGGGGCAATGAGCAGTTCTTC.